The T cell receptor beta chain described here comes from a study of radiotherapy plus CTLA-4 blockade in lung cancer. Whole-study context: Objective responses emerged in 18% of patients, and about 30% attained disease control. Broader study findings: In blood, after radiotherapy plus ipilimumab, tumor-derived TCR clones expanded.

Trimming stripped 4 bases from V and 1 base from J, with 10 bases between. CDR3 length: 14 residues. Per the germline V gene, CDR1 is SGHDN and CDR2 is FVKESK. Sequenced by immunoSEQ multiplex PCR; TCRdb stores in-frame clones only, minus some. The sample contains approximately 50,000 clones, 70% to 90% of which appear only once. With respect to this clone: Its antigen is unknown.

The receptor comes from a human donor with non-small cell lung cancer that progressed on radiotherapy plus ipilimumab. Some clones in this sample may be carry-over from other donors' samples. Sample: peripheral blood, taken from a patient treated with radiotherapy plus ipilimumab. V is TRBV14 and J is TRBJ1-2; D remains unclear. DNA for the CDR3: TGTGCCAGCAGCCGAGACCTGAGTAACTATGGCTACACCTTC. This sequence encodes CASSRDLSNYGYTF.